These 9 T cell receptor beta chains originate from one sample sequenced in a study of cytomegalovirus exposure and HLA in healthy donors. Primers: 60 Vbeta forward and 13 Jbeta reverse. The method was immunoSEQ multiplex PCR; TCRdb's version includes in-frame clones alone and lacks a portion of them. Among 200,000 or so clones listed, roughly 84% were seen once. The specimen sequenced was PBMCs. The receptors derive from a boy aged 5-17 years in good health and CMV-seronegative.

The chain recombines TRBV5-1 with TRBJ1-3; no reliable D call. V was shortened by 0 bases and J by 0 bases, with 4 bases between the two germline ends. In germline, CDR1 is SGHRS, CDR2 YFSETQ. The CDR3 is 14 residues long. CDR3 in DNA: TGCGCCAGCAGCTTGGACAGCTCTGGAAACACCATATATTTT. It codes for CASSLDSSGNTIYF.

In DNA form, the CDR3 reads TGTGCCACACAGGGAGCAGATACGCAGTATTTT. This codes for CATQGADTQYF. The chain uses TRBV10-3 and TRBJ2-3; the D gene is possibly TRBD1 (6 bases). CDR1 is ENHRY, CDR2 SYGVKD, per germline. The CDR3 runs to 11 residues. The germline V and J ends were trimmed by 10 bases and 4 bases, with 9 bases remaining between them.

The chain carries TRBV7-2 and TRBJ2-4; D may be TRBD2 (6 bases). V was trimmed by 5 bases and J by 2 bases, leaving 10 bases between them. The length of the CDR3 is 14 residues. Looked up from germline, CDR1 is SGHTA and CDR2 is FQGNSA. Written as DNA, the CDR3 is TGTGCCAGCAGCGTTGCGGGGTCCAAAAACATTCAGTACTTC. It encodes CASSVAGSKNIQYF.

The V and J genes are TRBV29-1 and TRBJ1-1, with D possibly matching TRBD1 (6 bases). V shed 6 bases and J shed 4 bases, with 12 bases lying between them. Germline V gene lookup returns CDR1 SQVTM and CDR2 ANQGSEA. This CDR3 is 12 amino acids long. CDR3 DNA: TGCAGCGTGGGGGGGCAGAGCACTGAAGCTTTCTTT. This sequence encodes CSVGGQSTEAFF. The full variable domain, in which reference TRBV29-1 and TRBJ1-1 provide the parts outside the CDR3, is SAVISQKPSRDICQRGTSLTIQCQVDSQVTMMFWYRQQPGQSLTLIATANQGSEATYESGFVIDKFPISRPNLTFSTLTVSNMSPEDSSIYLCSVGGQSTEAFFGQGTRLTVV.

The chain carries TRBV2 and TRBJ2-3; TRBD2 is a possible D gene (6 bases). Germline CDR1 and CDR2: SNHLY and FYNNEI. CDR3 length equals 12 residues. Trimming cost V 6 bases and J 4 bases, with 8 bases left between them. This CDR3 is CASRRRADTQYF. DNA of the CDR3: TGTGCCAGCAGGAGGAGGGCAGATACGCAGTATTTT.

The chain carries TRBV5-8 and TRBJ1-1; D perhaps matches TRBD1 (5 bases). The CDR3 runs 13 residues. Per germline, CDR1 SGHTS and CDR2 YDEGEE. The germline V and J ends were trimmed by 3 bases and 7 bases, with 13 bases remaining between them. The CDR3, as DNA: TGTGCCAGCAGCTACGCAGGGATTAATGAAGCTTTCTTT. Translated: CASSYAGINEAFF.

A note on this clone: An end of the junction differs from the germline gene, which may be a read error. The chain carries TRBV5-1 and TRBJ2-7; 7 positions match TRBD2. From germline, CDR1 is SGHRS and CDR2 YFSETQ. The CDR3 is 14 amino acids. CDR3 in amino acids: CAGSLGGPLYEQYF. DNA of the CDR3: TGCGCCGGCAGCTTGGGAGGGCCCCTCTACGAGCAGTACTTC.

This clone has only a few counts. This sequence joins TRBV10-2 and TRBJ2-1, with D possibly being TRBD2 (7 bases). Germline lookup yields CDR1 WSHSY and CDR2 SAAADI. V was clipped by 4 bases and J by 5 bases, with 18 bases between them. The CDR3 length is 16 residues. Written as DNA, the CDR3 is TGCGCCAGCAGTGCGGTAGGAGGGGGGGCCGACAATGAGCAGTTCTTC. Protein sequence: CASSAVGGGADNEQFF.

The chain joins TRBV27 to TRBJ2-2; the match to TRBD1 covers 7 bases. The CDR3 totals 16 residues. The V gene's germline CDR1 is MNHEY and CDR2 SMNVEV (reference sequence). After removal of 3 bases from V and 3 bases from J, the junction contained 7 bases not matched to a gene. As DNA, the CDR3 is TGTGCCAGCAGTTTCTACAGGGGTTTGGACACCGGGGAGCTGTTTTTT. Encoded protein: CASSFYRGLDTGELFF.